This TCR beta chain was retrieved from a study of blood T cell repertoires in COVID-19 (dated by TCRdb to between 2020 and 2021). The study in broad terms: Collaborator samples came from the United States, Italy and Spain and covered acute and convalescent phases of COVID-19. The material from the prospective study consisted of cDNA or gDNA derived from T cells, B-cell-depleted T cells, or PBMCs. Deeply sampled blood TCRbeta repertoires from subjects exposed to, actively infected with, or recovered from COVID-19 were included in the dataset. The repertoires were made available in a free public database intended to serve as a resource for research on the immune response to SARS-CoV-2. Samples were obtained from the ongoing ImmuneRACE study (first 160 participants) and from 1,000 to 1,500 subjects provided by 6 global collaborators. Nearly every sample came with metadata listing a de-identified subject ID, COVID-19 status, age in years and sex. Where available, HLA class I and class II types were taken from metadata supplied by the sample provider and were not determined by assay-based typing.

Whole blood was collected in K2EDTA tubes by collaborating institutions according to the institutions' own protocols. For TCRbeta analysis, collaborator samples were shipped as frozen whole blood, as isolated PBMCs, or as DNA extracted from either sample type. Beyond this particular receptor, the publication reports: The amount of clinical and demographic metadata varied by source and participant and was provided uncurated.

The immunoSEQ Assay, a bias-controlled multiplex PCR, was used to amplify TCRbeta CDR3 regions from genomic DNA. The original methods were these. Nucleated cell counts per sample were estimated from amplification of reference gene primers within the assay. Sequence reads were collapsed and filtered to measure the absolute abundance of every unique TCRbeta CDR3 rearrangement. For each sample, productive Simpson clonality was calculated as the square root of Simpson's diversity index over productive rearrangements. This is the immuneACCESS table as TCRdb keeps it, with only in-frame sequences that have V and J called. A part of the clones is gone; compared with another copy, unresolved V genes explain less than half, and the rest is unexplained. From that table come the V and J calls and clone size; the DNA was used to work out D and trimming. The sample table holds roughly 100,000 clones, of which about 86% were seen once. Together, the top ten hold 1.5% to 2% of the sample.

From its cysteine to its phenylalanine, the CDR3 spans 16 amino acids. Only the CDR3 portion is preserved as DNA: 48 bases, with reading frame beginning at the first base. Via the germline V gene, CDR1 is SGHDT and CDR2 YYEEEE. Trimming leaves V shorter by 0 bases and J shorter by 2 bases, with the junction holding 7 bases beyond the gene matches. Notes on this clone: It has no known antigen specificity. Base-call qualities are not available, and no considerably larger clone is one nucleotide away.

The sample taken for sequencing was peripheral blood. The chain was built from TRBV5-6 and TRBJ1-1, and TRBD1 aligns with 7 junction nucleotides. This TCR was recovered from a man at least 80 years old with acute or convalescent COVID-19. The nucleotides are TGTGCCAGCAGCTTGGGGAGGGGGCGGTTTAACACTGAAGCTTTCTTT. Translated, this gives CASSLGRGRFNTEAFF.